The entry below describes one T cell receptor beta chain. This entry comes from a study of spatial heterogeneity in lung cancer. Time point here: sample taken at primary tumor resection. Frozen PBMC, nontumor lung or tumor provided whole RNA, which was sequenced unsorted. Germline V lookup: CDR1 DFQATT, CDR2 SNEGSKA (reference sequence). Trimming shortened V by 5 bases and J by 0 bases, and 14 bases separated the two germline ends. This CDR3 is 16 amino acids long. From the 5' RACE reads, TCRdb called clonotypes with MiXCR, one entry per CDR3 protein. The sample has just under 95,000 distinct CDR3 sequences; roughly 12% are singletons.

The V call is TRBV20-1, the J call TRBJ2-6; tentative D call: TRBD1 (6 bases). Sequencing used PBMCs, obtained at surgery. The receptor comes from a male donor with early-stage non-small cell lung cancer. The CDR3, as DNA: TGCAGTGCTGGATCGGGACAACTCTCTGGGGCCAACGTCCTGACTTTC. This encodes CSAGSGQLSGANVLTF.